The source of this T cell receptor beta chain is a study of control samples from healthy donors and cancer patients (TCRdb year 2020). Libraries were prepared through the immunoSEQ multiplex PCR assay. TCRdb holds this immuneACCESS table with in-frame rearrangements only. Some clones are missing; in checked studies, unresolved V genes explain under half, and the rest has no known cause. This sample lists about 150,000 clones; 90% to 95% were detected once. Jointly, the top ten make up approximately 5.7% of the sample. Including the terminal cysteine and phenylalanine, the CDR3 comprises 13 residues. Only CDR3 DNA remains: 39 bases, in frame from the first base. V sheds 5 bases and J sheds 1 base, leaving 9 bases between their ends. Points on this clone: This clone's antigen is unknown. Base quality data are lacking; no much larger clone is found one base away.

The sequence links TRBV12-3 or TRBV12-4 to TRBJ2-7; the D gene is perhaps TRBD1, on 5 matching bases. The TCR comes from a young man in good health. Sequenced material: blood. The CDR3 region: CASSTDSSYEQYF. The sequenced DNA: TGTGCCAGCAGTACTGACAGTTCCTACGAGCAGTACTTC.